The T cell receptor beta chain under discussion was sequenced for a study of early T cells in non-severe SARS-CoV-2 infection. Study-wide context: The chains were unpaired, and the sequenced material was bulk RNA from unsorted whole blood. The study's findings and limits: Matching against VDJdb likely underestimated virus-specific expansions, favoring anti-spike CD8.

Trimming took 6 bases from V and 0 from J, leaving 10 bases between them. Germline assignment: CDR1 SEHNR and CDR2 FQNEAQ (reference sequence). This CDR3 spans 14 amino acids. About this clonotype: The antigen is undetermined.

The library protocol tagged individual cDNA molecules with unique molecular identifiers. Via MiXCR, TCRdb re-called the 5' RACE reads, giving one row per CDR3 protein. The data show approximately 98,000 distinct CDR3 sequences, about 12% seen once. The chain has TRBV7-9 and TRBJ2-3; tentative D call: TRBD1 (7 bases). The TCR sequence derives from an adult who was a healthcare worker with PCR-confirmed SARS-CoV-2 infection or an uninfected control (not recorded which). The sample comprised whole blood. The DNA for the CDR3 is TGTGCCAGCAGGCGGGACAGTAGCACAGATACGCAGTATTTT. Its translation is CASRRDSSTDTQYF.